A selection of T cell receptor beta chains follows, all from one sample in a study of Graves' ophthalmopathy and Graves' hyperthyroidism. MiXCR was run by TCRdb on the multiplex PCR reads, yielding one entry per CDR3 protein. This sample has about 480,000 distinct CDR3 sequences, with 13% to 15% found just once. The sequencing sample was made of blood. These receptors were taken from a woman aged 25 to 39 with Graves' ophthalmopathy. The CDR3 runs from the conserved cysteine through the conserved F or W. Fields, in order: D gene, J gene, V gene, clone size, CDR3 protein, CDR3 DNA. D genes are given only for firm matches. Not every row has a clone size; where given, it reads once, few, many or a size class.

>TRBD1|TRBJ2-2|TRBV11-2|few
CASTLGTDTGELFF
TGTGCCAGCACCCTAGGGACAGACACCGGGGAGCTGTTTTTT
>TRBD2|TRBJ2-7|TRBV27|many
CASSADGGLAGGYEQYF
TGTGCCAGCAGCGCCGACGGGGGACTCGCGGGAGGATACGAGCAGTACTTC
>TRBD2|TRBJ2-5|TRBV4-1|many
CASSTPSGRRGEETQYF
TGCGCCAGCAGCACCCCCTCAGGGCGTCGGGGGGAGGAGACCCAGTACTTC
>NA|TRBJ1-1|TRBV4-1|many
CASSQSGANTEAFF
TGCGCCAGCAGCCAGTCTGGAGCGAACACTGAAGCTTTCTTT
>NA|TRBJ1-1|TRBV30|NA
CAWSGIIRLMNTEAFF
TGTGCCTGGAGTGGAATCATACGACTGATGAACACTGAAGCTTTCTTT
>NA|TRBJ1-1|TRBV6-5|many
CASSYYGTVNTEAFF
TGTGCCAGCAGTTACTACGGGACTGTGAACACTGAAGCTTTCTTT
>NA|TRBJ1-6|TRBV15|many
CATSFRGSNSPLHF
TGTGCCACCAGCTTTAGGGGGTCTAATTCACCCCTCCACTTT
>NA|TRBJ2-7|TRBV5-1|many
CASSFGDTDSYEQYF
TGCGCCAGCAGCTTTGGGGACACGGACTCCTACGAGCAGTACTTC
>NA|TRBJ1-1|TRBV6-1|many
CASSEYLGPEAFF
TGTGCCAGCAGTGAATATCTGGGCCCTGAAGCTTTCTTT
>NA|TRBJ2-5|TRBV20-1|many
CSATTGPTQYF
TGCAGTGCTACCACCGGGCCCACCCAGTACTTC
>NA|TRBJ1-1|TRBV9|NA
CASSVGEGLNTEAFF
TGTGCCAGCAGCGTAGGGGAGGGATTGAACACTGAAGCTTTCTTT
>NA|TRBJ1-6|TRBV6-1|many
CASSERRPNSPLHF
TGTGCCAGCAGTGAACGGCGGCCGAACTCACCCCTCCACTTT
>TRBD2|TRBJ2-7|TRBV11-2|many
CASSSSSLAGYEQYF
TGTGCCAGCAGCAGCTCCTCTCTAGCGGGATATGAGCAGTACTTC
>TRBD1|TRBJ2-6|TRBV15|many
CATSRDRAASSGANVLTF
TGTGCCACCAGCAGGGACAGGGCTGCTTCGTCTGGGGCCAACGTCCTGACTTTC
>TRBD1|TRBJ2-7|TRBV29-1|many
CSATGTGIYEQYF
TGCAGCGCGACCGGGACAGGGATCTACGAGCAGTACTTC
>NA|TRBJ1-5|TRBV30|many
CAWSFGDNQPQHF
TGTGCCTGGAGTTTCGGTGACAATCAGCCCCAGCATTTT
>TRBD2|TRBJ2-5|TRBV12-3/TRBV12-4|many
CASRLAGGRQETQYF
TGTGCCAGCAGACTAGCGGGAGGGCGACAAGAGACCCAGTACTTC